The rows below give T cell receptor beta chains drawn from one sample of a study of cytomegalovirus exposure and HLA in healthy donors. The method was immunoSEQ multiplex PCR; TCRdb's version includes in-frame clones alone and lacks a portion of them. Here the sample spans 200,000 to 250,000 clones, more than 60% being singletons. Sequenced sample: PBMCs. The receptors were sampled from a woman aged 30 to 39 in good health and CMV-seronegative. CDR3s include the opening cysteine and the closing phenylalanine or tryptophan. Fields, in order: V gene, J gene, D gene, clone size, CDR3 DNA, CDR3 protein. The D gene is left open where the match is weak. For some rows the clone size is stated as once, few or many, or as a class when expanded; others skip it.

v_gene: TRBV5-6; j_gene: TRBJ1-1; d_gene: TRBD1; abundance: .; CDR3nt: TGTGCCAGCACCCCGGACAGGGTTGAAAGTGAAGCTTTCTTT; CDR3aa: CASTPDRVESEAFF
v_gene: TRBV2; j_gene: TRBJ2-3; d_gene: TRBD2; abundance: .; CDR3nt: TGTGCCAGCAGTAGCGGGGGCACCGTAGATACGCAGTATTTT; CDR3aa: CASSSGGTVDTQYF
v_gene: TRBV18; j_gene: TRBJ2-7; d_gene: .; abundance: .; CDR3nt: TGTGCCAGCTCACCTCTTCCCCCCACGACAGGCACCTCCTACGAGCAGTACTTC; CDR3aa: CASSPLPPTTGTSYEQYF
v_gene: TRBV19; j_gene: TRBJ2-1; d_gene: .; abundance: .; CDR3nt: TGTGCCAGTAGTCGAGGGTACAATGAGCAGTTCTTC; CDR3aa: CASSRGYNEQFF
v_gene: TRBV5-5; j_gene: TRBJ1-1; d_gene: TRBD1; abundance: .; CDR3nt: TGTGCCAGCAGCCACCAGACAGGGATCGGCACTGAAGCTTTCTTT; CDR3aa: CASSHQTGIGTEAFF
v_gene: TRBV30; j_gene: TRBJ2-7; d_gene: .; abundance: .; CDR3nt: TGCGCCTGCCTAGGTGAGGTCCCCTACGAGCAGTACTTC; CDR3aa: CACLGEVPYEQYF
v_gene: TRBV6-1; j_gene: TRBJ1-1; d_gene: .; abundance: once; CDR3nt: TGTGCCAGCAGCGCATATGCTACAGGGAACACTGAAGCTTTCTTT; CDR3aa: CASSAYATGNTEAFF
v_gene: TRBV7-9; j_gene: TRBJ1-3; d_gene: .; abundance: .; CDR3nt: TGTGCCAGCAGCCGGGTTGGAAACACCATATATTTT; CDR3aa: CASSRVGNTIYF
v_gene: TRBV5-8; j_gene: TRBJ2-5; d_gene: .; abundance: .; CDR3nt: TGTGCCAGCAGCTTGACAGGCTCGAAGACCCAGTACTTC; CDR3aa: CASSLTGSKTQYF
v_gene: TRBV7-6; j_gene: TRBJ1-1; d_gene: .; abundance: .; CDR3nt: TGTGCCAGCAGCCCAGATTCGGCGGCGGGGGACGACACTGAAGCTTTCTTT; CDR3aa: CASSPDSAAGDDTEAFF
v_gene: TRBV29-1; j_gene: TRBJ2-1; d_gene: TRBD2; abundance: few; CDR3nt: TGCAGCGTTTCTAGCGGGGGAAACAATGAGCAGTTCTTC; CDR3aa: CSVSSGGNNEQFF
v_gene: TRBV5-6; j_gene: TRBJ2-2; d_gene: TRBD2; abundance: .; CDR3nt: TGTGCCAGCAGCTTGGAACTAGCGGGGGGAACGAACACCGGGGAGCTGTTTTTT; CDR3aa: CASSLELAGGTNTGELFF
v_gene: TRBV27; j_gene: TRBJ1-5; d_gene: .; abundance: .; CDR3nt: TGTGCCAGCAGTTTCCGCCCGGGGCAGCCCCAGCATTTT; CDR3aa: CASSFRPGQPQHF
v_gene: TRBV4-1; j_gene: TRBJ1-5; d_gene: .; abundance: few; CDR3nt: TGCGCCAGCAGCTTAAACCGGGAGAGCAATCAGCCCCAGCATTTT; CDR3aa: CASSLNRESNQPQHF
v_gene: TRBV2; j_gene: TRBJ1-5; d_gene: .; abundance: .; CDR3nt: TGTGCCAGCAGTGACGTGGGAGGGGGTAGCAATCAGCCCCAGCATTTT; CDR3aa: CASSDVGGGSNQPQHF
v_gene: TRBV7-9; j_gene: TRBJ1-5; d_gene: TRBD1; abundance: .; CDR3nt: TGTGCCAGCAGCTTAGACGGGGACAGGTATCAGCCCCAGCATTTT; CDR3aa: CASSLDGDRYQPQHF
v_gene: TRBV30; j_gene: TRBJ2-7; d_gene: TRBD2; abundance: .; CDR3nt: TGTGCCTGGAGTTGGGAGGGAACGCAGGCTAGAGCCTACGAGCAGTACTTC; CDR3aa: CAWSWEGTQARAYEQYF
v_gene: TRBV7-9; j_gene: TRBJ2-4; d_gene: .; abundance: .; CDR3nt: TGTGCCAGCAATGCCGACGAGGACATTCAGTACTTC; CDR3aa: CASNADEDIQYF
v_gene: TRBV6-5; j_gene: TRBJ1-1; d_gene: .; abundance: once; CDR3nt: TGTGCCAGCACGGACAGCCGCGGCACTGAAGCTTTCTTT; CDR3aa: CASTDSRGTEAFF
v_gene: TRBV6-5; j_gene: TRBJ1-5; d_gene: .; abundance: .; CDR3nt: TGTGCCAGCAGTTCCTATAGCAATCAGCCCCAGCATTTT; CDR3aa: CASSSYSNQPQHF
v_gene: TRBV6-1; j_gene: TRBJ2-5; d_gene: .; abundance: .; CDR3nt: TGTGCCAGCACCAACCAAGAGACCCAGTACTTC; CDR3aa: CASTNQETQYF
v_gene: TRBV5-6; j_gene: TRBJ2-1; d_gene: .; abundance: .; CDR3nt: TGTGCCAGCAGCCTGCGACAGGGAGGCTTCAATGAGCAGTTCTTC; CDR3aa: CASSLRQGGFNEQFF
v_gene: TRBV9; j_gene: TRBJ2-2; d_gene: TRBD2; abundance: few; CDR3nt: TGTGCCAGCAGCGTAGGAGCGGGGGACACCGGGGAGCTGTTTTTT; CDR3aa: CASSVGAGDTGELFF
v_gene: TRBV11-3; j_gene: TRBJ1-4; d_gene: TRBD1; abundance: .; CDR3nt: TGTGCCAGCAGCTCAACACACAGGGGGCCCTTTGAAAAACTGTTTTTT; CDR3aa: CASSSTHRGPFEKLFF
v_gene: TRBV5-4; j_gene: TRBJ1-2; d_gene: .; abundance: .; CDR3nt: .; CDR3aa: CASSFGQGGYTF
v_gene: TRBV30; j_gene: TRBJ2-7; d_gene: TRBD2; abundance: .; CDR3nt: TGTGCCTGGAGCGGGGGGGCGGGGGCGATTTACGAGCAGTACTTC; CDR3aa: CAWSGGAGAIYEQYF
v_gene: TRBV29-1; j_gene: TRBJ2-7; d_gene: .; abundance: once; CDR3nt: TGCAGCGTTGAAAAAGAGGCCGGAAGCTCCTACGAGCAGTACTTC; CDR3aa: CSVEKEAGSSYEQYF
v_gene: TRBV6-5; j_gene: TRBJ2-7; d_gene: .; abundance: .; CDR3nt: TGTGCCTGCCGGGGGGCCCCCGGGACCTACGAGCAGTACTTC; CDR3aa: CACRGAPGTYEQYF
v_gene: TRBV27; j_gene: TRBJ1-2; d_gene: .; abundance: once; CDR3nt: TGTGCCAGCAGCGACAGGAGGAACTATGGCTACACCTTC; CDR3aa: CASSDRRNYGYTF
v_gene: TRBV7-9; j_gene: TRBJ2-3; d_gene: TRBD1; abundance: .; CDR3nt: TGTTCCAGCAGCACCAGGACAGGGGCGACAGATACGCAGTATTTT; CDR3aa: CSSSTRTGATDTQYF
v_gene: TRBV18; j_gene: TRBJ2-3; d_gene: .; abundance: .; CDR3nt: TGTGCCAGCTCACCGCTGGACAGACGCACAGATACGCAGTATTTT; CDR3aa: CASSPLDRRTDTQYF
v_gene: TRBV5-4; j_gene: TRBJ2-3; d_gene: TRBD2; abundance: few; CDR3nt: TGTGCCAGCAGCCCCGGGACTAGCGGCACAGATACGCAGTATTTT; CDR3aa: CASSPGTSGTDTQYF
v_gene: TRBV7-6; j_gene: TRBJ2-5; d_gene: TRBD2; abundance: .; CDR3nt: TGTGCCAGCAGCCCCAGACTAGCGGGGGATCGAGAGACCCAGTACTTC; CDR3aa: CASSPRLAGDRETQYF
v_gene: TRBV5-1; j_gene: TRBJ1-1; d_gene: .; abundance: .; CDR3nt: TGTGCCAGCAGCGTTTACGGGAACACTGAAGCTTTCTTT; CDR3aa: CASSVYGNTEAFF
v_gene: TRBV5-6; j_gene: TRBJ1-5; d_gene: .; abundance: .; CDR3nt: TGTGCCAGCAGCCGGGGAGCGGGTGGGCCCCAGCATTTT; CDR3aa: CASSRGAGGPQHF
v_gene: TRBV30; j_gene: TRBJ2-7; d_gene: TRBD1; abundance: few; CDR3nt: TGTGCCTGGAGCCCGGGACAGGGATTCCACGAGCAGTACTTC; CDR3aa: CAWSPGQGFHEQYF
v_gene: TRBV30; j_gene: TRBJ1-2; d_gene: .; abundance: .; CDR3nt: TGTGCCTGGATGGGCCGCTATGGCTACACCTTC; CDR3aa: CAWMGRYGYTF
v_gene: TRBV10-1; j_gene: TRBJ1-5; d_gene: .; abundance: .; CDR3nt: TGCGCCAGCAGTCCCACCCAGAACAGACAGGTCCCCAATCAGCCCCAGCATTTT; CDR3aa: CASSPTQNRQVPNQPQHF
v_gene: TRBV5-4; j_gene: TRBJ2-3; d_gene: .; abundance: .; CDR3nt: TGTGCCAGCAGCTCGAAAGCGGCAGATACGCAGTATTTT; CDR3aa: CASSSKAADTQYF
v_gene: TRBV18; j_gene: TRBJ2-5; d_gene: .; abundance: .; CDR3nt: TGTGCCAGCTCACCTACTAGTCGGGAGACCCAGTACTTC; CDR3aa: CASSPTSRETQYF
v_gene: TRBV6-6; j_gene: TRBJ1-1; d_gene: TRBD1; abundance: .; CDR3nt: TGTGCCAGCAGCGGGACAGGGATGTCTGAAGCTTTCTTT; CDR3aa: CASSGTGMSEAFF
v_gene: TRBV9; j_gene: TRBJ1-1; d_gene: TRBD1; abundance: once; CDR3nt: TGTGCCAGCAGCCCCGGCACAGGGGGGAACACTGAAGCTTTCTTT; CDR3aa: CASSPGTGGNTEAFF
v_gene: TRBV18; j_gene: TRBJ1-1; d_gene: TRBD1; abundance: .; CDR3nt: TGTGCCAGCTCACCAGCGGGACAGGGCGGCACTGAAGCTTTCTTT; CDR3aa: CASSPAGQGGTEAFF
v_gene: TRBV7-3; j_gene: TRBJ1-1; d_gene: TRBD1; abundance: .; CDR3nt: TGTGCCAGCAGCACAGGGGCCCCCACTGAAGCTTTCTTT; CDR3aa: CASSTGAPTEAFF
v_gene: TRBV6-1; j_gene: TRBJ1-2; d_gene: .; abundance: few; CDR3nt: TGTGCCAGCAGTGAAGGACAGCTCCCCTACTATGGCTACACCTTC; CDR3aa: CASSEGQLPYYGYTF
v_gene: TRBV15; j_gene: TRBJ2-3; d_gene: TRBD1; abundance: .; CDR3nt: TGTGCCACCAGCAGGAGTCTTCGGACAGGCAGCCGGGATACGCAGTATTTT; CDR3aa: CATSRSLRTGSRDTQYF
v_gene: TRBV5-6; j_gene: TRBJ2-4; d_gene: TRBD1; abundance: .; CDR3nt: TGTGCCAGCAGCGGATCCGGGACAGGGATAAACATTCAGTACTTC; CDR3aa: CASSGSGTGINIQYF
v_gene: TRBV6-6; j_gene: TRBJ2-5; d_gene: TRBD2; abundance: .; CDR3nt: TGTGCCAGCAGCCGTAGCGGGGGAACGTACCAAGAGACCCAGTACTTC; CDR3aa: CASSRSGGTYQETQYF
v_gene: TRBV11-2; j_gene: TRBJ2-5; d_gene: .; abundance: .; CDR3nt: TGTGCCAGCAGCCCGTGGGGGGCTCCCGGGGGGGAGACCCAGTACTTC; CDR3aa: CASSPWGAPGGETQYF
v_gene: TRBV5-5; j_gene: TRBJ2-5; d_gene: TRBD1; abundance: .; CDR3nt: TGTGCCAGCATCCGGGACAGTGGGTTAGAGACCCAGTACTTC; CDR3aa: CASIRDSGLETQYF
v_gene: TRBV5-1; j_gene: TRBJ1-1; d_gene: TRBD1; abundance: .; CDR3nt: TGCGCCAGCAGCTACCAGACAGGGGCGGGTGAAGCTTTCTTT; CDR3aa: CASSYQTGAGEAFF
v_gene: TRBV10-3; j_gene: TRBJ2-1; d_gene: TRBD2; abundance: .; CDR3nt: TGTGCCATCAGTGATGGGTTGGAAGCGGGATCGGTCTTC; CDR3aa: CAISDGLEAGSVF
v_gene: TRBV18; j_gene: TRBJ2-2; d_gene: .; abundance: few; CDR3nt: TGTGCCAGCTCACTTTCTAGCACCGGGGAGCTGTTTTTT; CDR3aa: CASSLSSTGELFF
v_gene: TRBV10-1; j_gene: TRBJ2-5; d_gene: TRBD1; abundance: few; CDR3nt: TGCGCCAGCAACCGGGACAGGGGAGAGACCCAGTACTTC; CDR3aa: CASNRDRGETQYF
v_gene: TRBV4-2; j_gene: TRBJ2-1; d_gene: TRBD2; abundance: .; CDR3nt: TGTGCCAGCAGCCAAGGAGTGGGCGGGGGGTTTTACAATGAGCAGTTCTTC; CDR3aa: CASSQGVGGGFYNEQFF
v_gene: TRBV6-5; j_gene: TRBJ1-5; d_gene: .; abundance: .; CDR3nt: TGTGCCAGCAGTGAAACCGGGGGGTATCAGCCCCAGCATTTT; CDR3aa: CASSETGGYQPQHF
v_gene: TRBV6-5; j_gene: TRBJ1-6; d_gene: TRBD1; abundance: few; CDR3nt: TGTGCCAGCAGTTCAACAGGGGAGAATAATTCACCCCTCCACTTT; CDR3aa: CASSSTGENNSPLHF
v_gene: TRBV18; j_gene: TRBJ1-6; d_gene: TRBD1; abundance: .; CDR3nt: TGTGCCAGCTCACCAGTGGGGACAGAAAATTCACCCCTCCACTTT; CDR3aa: CASSPVGTENSPLHF
v_gene: TRBV6-1; j_gene: TRBJ1-5; d_gene: TRBD1; abundance: .; CDR3nt: TGTGCCTGCCAGACAGGGGCGGACAATCAGCCCCAGCATTTT; CDR3aa: CACQTGADNQPQHF
v_gene: TRBV5-8; j_gene: TRBJ2-7; d_gene: TRBD2; abundance: few; CDR3nt: TGTGCCAGCAGCTTTGGACTAGAGTCCTACGAGCAGTACTTC; CDR3aa: CASSFGLESYEQYF